Here is one T cell receptor (beta chain) with its context. This clone was counted between two and nine times. This clone's antigen is unknown. Base-call qualities are not available, and no considerably larger clone is one nucleotide away. This record comes from a study of shared clonotypes between healthy human individuals (TCRdb year 2020). Regarding the study in general: A couple of women and a few men aged 18 to 49 years were included in the cohort. The study deeply sequenced blood TCR repertoires of five healthy adults to estimate repertoire size and the extent of clonotype sharing between individuals. Libraries were prepared and TCR repertoires were sequenced by different laboratories using diverse techniques, in order to increase sequencing depth and limit assay-specific biases. For each donor, CD4 naive and CD4 memory were each run on three plates, CD8 naive on two plates, and CD8 memory on one plate. Per donor, leukapheresis produced somewhere between about 0.9 and 9.5 billion PBMCs. The paper's findings and limits, for the study overall: Incomplete sequencing was indicated by rarefaction of sorted-subset datasets, despite the large sequencing depth. Based on pairwise subsampling, the degree of clonotype sharing among donors was expected to be affected by sequencing depth. When a few donors were compared, the shared fraction of clonotypes was approximately 5% for naive CD4, around 3.6% for naive CD8, 2% to 2.5% for memory CD4, and 0.35% to 0.4% for memory CD8. Sampling was restricted to blood, and TCR repertoires in tissue are likely to differ from TCR repertoires in blood. Because the study included a small number of donors, the genetic and exposure-history diversity represented was limited. Naive subsets generally had larger estimated clonotype richness than memory subsets. Compared with non-shared clonotypes, clonotypes shared by all four sorted-subset donors had higher generation probabilities.

Reading the germline V gene (reference sequence) gives CDR1 SEHNR and CDR2 FQNEAQ. From the cysteine through the phenylalanine, the CDR3 covers 15 amino acids. Just CDR3 DNA is preserved here, 45 bases in frame from base 1. V and J are truncated by 2 bases and 11 bases respectively, leaving an intervening sequence of 21 bases. The donors were healthy, HIV-negative adults who had no recently reported acute infections or vaccinations. All donors were Caucasian adults living in Nashville, Tennessee, USA. Magnetic negative selection was used to enrich CD4+ T cells, after which naive cells were positively selected on CD45RA and the negative fraction became the memory subset. Blood was collected by leukapheresis, and PBMCs were isolated by Ficoll-Histopaque density gradient centrifugation and then cryopreserved in liquid nitrogen vapor phase. Analytical flow cytometry was used to check the purity and quantity of every magnetically sorted T cell population. From each sorted fraction, genomic DNA was isolated and quantified by UV absorbance on a Nanodrop 2000c.

Using the deep immunoSEQ assay, TCR CDR3 regions were amplified from genomic DNA by multiplex PCR. For each cell subset, the extracted genomic DNA was distributed evenly across all wells of several immunoSEQ 96-well plates, and each plate served as one replicate. For sorted subsets, each replicate PCR was loaded with approximately 190 ng genomic DNA, equivalent to 30,000 or so T cell genomes. The purified libraries were quantified using a Qubit 3.0 fluorometer, sized with a Bioanalyzer 2100, and then quantified again using the KAPA Library Quantification kit. Every immunoSEQ 96-well plate was sequenced on a dedicated single-read 150-cycle Illumina NextSeq 550 flow cell. Concerning the study's data processing: Because only junctional sequences without quality scores were contained in the immunoSEQ output, filtering matching that applied to full-length reads could not be performed. Sequences were annotated with PyIR, a Python wrapper for IgBLAST v1.9, using IMGT germline references to assign V/J genes and CDR3. Reads were removed for weak V/J assignments (E-value above 1e-6), missing CDR3, stop codons, out-of-frame junctions, or ambiguous translated residues. V3J clonotypes were defined by identical inferred V gene, J gene, and CDR3 amino acid sequence. Percentage overlap between repertoires was computed as shared unique clonotypes divided by the size of the smaller repertoire. Three approaches were used to assess repertoire richness: RTK rarefaction, the Chao1 estimator, and Recon v2.1 estimates of unobserved clonotypes. Generation probabilities were computed with OLGA for all TCRbeta clonotypes obtained by the gDNA method from four donors. Drawn from immuneACCESS, this table holds only the in-frame rearrangements with V and J called that TCRdb kept. Clones are partly lost; checked studies trace under half to an unresolved V gene and leave the rest unexplained. The DNA was the basis for D and trimming; V, J and clone size are from that table. The sample has more than 550,000 clones on record, over 55% of them singletons. In total, the top ten clones hold under 2% of the sample.

Sample: memory CD4+ T cells sorted from blood. The cell subset or site label, read with the paper, signifies: CD45RA-negative fraction. This TCR came from a woman aged 25 to 39 in good health. Recombination connected TRBV7-9 to TRBJ1-1, with the D gene not confidently named. CDR3 sequence: CASSLLGRTASSAFF. The nucleotides read TGTGCCAGCAGCTTATTGGGTAGGACTGCCTCGTCCGCTTTCTTT.